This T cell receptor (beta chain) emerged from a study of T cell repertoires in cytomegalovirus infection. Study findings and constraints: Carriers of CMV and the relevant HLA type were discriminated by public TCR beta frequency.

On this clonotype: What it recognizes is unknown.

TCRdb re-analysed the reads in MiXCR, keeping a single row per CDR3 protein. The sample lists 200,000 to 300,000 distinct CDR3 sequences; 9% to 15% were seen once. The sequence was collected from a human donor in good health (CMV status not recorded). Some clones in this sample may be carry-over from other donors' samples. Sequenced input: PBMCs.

The CDR3 spells CASSLVPSSSTGELFF. CDR3 in DNA: TGTGCCAGCAGCTTGGTACCTAGCAGCAGCACCGGGGAGCTGTTTTTT. This chain connects TRBV5-5 to TRBJ2-2; the D gene is possibly TRBD2 (5 bases). Germline values: CDR1 SGHKS, CDR2 YYEKEE (reference sequence). The CDR3 sequence is 16 residues long. The ends were cut back, 0 bases at V and 4 bases at J, with 13 bases in the middle.